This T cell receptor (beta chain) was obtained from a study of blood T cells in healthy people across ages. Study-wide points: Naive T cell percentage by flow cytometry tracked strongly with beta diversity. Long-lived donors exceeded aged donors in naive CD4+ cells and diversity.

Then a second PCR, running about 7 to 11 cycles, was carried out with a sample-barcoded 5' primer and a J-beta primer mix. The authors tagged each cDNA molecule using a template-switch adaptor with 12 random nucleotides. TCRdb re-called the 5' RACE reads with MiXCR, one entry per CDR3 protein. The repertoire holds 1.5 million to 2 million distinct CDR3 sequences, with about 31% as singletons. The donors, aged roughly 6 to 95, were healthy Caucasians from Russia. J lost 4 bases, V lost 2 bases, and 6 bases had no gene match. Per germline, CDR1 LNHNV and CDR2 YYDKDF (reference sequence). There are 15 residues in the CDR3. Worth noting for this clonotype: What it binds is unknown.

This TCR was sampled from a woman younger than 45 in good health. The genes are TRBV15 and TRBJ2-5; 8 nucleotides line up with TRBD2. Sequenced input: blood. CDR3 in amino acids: CATSRHLGRGETQYF. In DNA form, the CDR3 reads TGTGCCACCAGCAGACACCTCGGGAGGGGAGAGACCCAGTACTTC.